These 21 T cell receptor beta chains were all obtained from the same sample, sequenced in a study of PD-L1 blockade in urothelial cancer. Sequenced by immunoSEQ multiplex PCR; TCRdb stores in-frame clones only, minus some. Of around 82,000 clones in the sample, 65% to 85% were seen once. Time point reported: pretreatment peripheral blood. The source material was PBMCs, sampled around atezolizumab (anti-PD-L1) treatment. The receptors derive from a man aged 55 to 69 with urothelial cancer.

The chain has TRBV4-1 and TRBJ1-5; 8 nucleotides agree with TRBD1. The CDR3 length is 16 residues. V was pared by 3 bases and J by 3 bases, with 7 bases of the junction left unmatched. From germline, CDR1 is MGHRA and CDR2 YSYEKL. CDR3 region: CASSHGQGPVNQPQHF. CDR3 sequence (DNA): TGCGCCAGCAGCCACGGACAGGGACCTGTCAATCAGCCCCAGCATTTT.

This chain connects TRBV5-1 to TRBJ1-2, with 9 bases identical to TRBD1. V shed 5 bases and J 8 bases; nucleotides not matched to a gene: 10. This CDR3 region has 14 residues. In germline, CDR1 is SGHRS, CDR2 YFSETQ. DNA of the CDR3: TGCGCCAGCAGTTCGAAACAGGGGGCTGGAGGCTACACCTTC. Amino acid sequence: CASSSKQGAGGYTF.

The chain recombines TRBV19 with TRBJ2-5, with TRBD2 as a possible D gene (7 bases). V gave up 7 bases and J gave up 4 bases, with 16 bases separating them. The CDR3 is 14 residues long. From germline, CDR1 is LNHDA and CDR2 SQIVND (reference sequence). CDR3 DNA: TGTGCCAGTACCTCACGGGGGGCTGGAGAGACCCAGTACTTC. Protein sequence: CASTSRGAGETQYF. The whole variable domain, filled in from reference TRBV19 and TRBJ2-5, reads DGGITQSPKYLFRKEGQNVTLSCEQNLNHDAMYWYRQDPGQGLRLIYYSQIVNDFQKGDIAEGYSVSREKKESFPLTVTSAQKNPTAFYLCASTSRGAGETQYFGPGTRLLVL.

The chain recombines TRBV6-5 with TRBJ1-2, with unresolved D. Germline V gene sequence: CDR1 MNHEY, CDR2 SVGAGI. This CDR3 comprises 15 residues. Trimming removed 0 bases at V and 3 bases at J, with 11 bases between. The CDR3 sequence: CASSYSPEPYYGYTF. The CDR3 nucleotides are TGTGCCAGCAGTTACTCGCCAGAACCTTACTATGGCTACACCTTC.

The chain uses TRBV18 and TRBJ1-5; maybe TRBD1 (6 bases). The CDR3 has 16 residues. Deletions cut 1 base from V and 0 bases from J, with 10 bases between. Germline V lookup: CDR1 KGHSH, CDR2 LQKENI. The CDR3 protein is CASSPQQGNSNQPQHF. CDR3 coding DNA: TGTGCCAGCTCACCACAACAGGGAAATAGCAATCAGCCCCAGCATTTT.

This sequence joins TRBV5-1 and TRBJ2-1, with a tentative D call TRBD2 (6 bases). The germline CDR1 and CDR2 sequences are SGHRS and YFSETQ. This CDR3 contains 14 residues. V lost 2 bases to trimming and J lost 9 bases, with 15 bases between them. The DNA of the CDR3 is TGCGCCAGCAGCTTCGCTGAAGCGGGTCTTGAGCAGTTCTTC. Encoded protein: CASSFAEAGLEQFF. Complete variable domain (other parts from reference TRBV5-1 and TRBJ2-1): KAGVTQTPRYLIKTRGQQVTLSCSPISGHRSVSWYQQTPGQGLQFLFEYFSETQRNKGNFPGRFSGRQFSNSRSEMNVSTLELGDSALYLCASSFAEAGLEQFFGPGTRLTVL.

This clone appeared a few times. The chain employs TRBV14 and TRBJ2-7, with D perhaps TRBD2 (5 bases). There are 15 residues in the CDR3. V lost 4 bases to trimming and J lost 4 bases, with 17 bases between them. The germline CDR1 and CDR2 sequences are SGHDN and FVKESK. CDR3 residues: CASSPNLGSGYEQYF. In DNA, the CDR3 is TGTGCCAGCAGCCCGAATTTGGGGAGTGGATACGAGCAGTACTTC.

This clone is a singleton in its sample. This chain joins TRBV5-1 and TRBJ2-3, with no clear D. The germline gives CDR1 SGHRS, CDR2 YFSETQ. V lost 3 bases and J lost 0, with 14 bases in between. CDR3 size: 16 residues. The CDR3 DNA is TGCGCCAGCAGCTCTGGAGATCGAGCTAGCACAGATACGCAGTATTTT. This gives the protein CASSSGDRASTDTQYF. The whole variable domain, filled in from reference TRBV5-1 and TRBJ2-3, reads KAGVTQTPRYLIKTRGQQVTLSCSPISGHRSVSWYQQTPGQGLQFLFEYFSETQRNKGNFPGRFSGRQFSNSRSEMNVSTLELGDSALYLCASSSGDRASTDTQYFGPGTRLTVL.

The rearrangement links TRBV6-1 to TRBJ1-1; no clear D gene. The CDR3 runs to 13 residues. CDR1 is MNHNS and CDR2 is SASEGT in the germline V gene. The germline V and J ends were trimmed by 1 base and 11 bases, with 14 bases remaining between them. The CDR3, as DNA: TGTGCCAGCAGTGAAGAGCAGCGTTTCATGGCTTTCTTT. Protein sequence: CASSEEQRFMAFF.

With regard to this clone: The same CDR3 is also encoded by other DNA sequences in this sample. This chain links TRBV5-1 with TRBJ2-7; TRBD1 is a possible D gene (5 bases). In germline, CDR1 is SGHRS, CDR2 YFSETQ. CDR3 size: 14 residues. Trimming pared 0 bases from V and 3 bases from J, leaving 10 bases between. The chain's CDR3 is CASSLGGGSYEQYF. CDR3 coding DNA: TGCGCCAGCAGCTTGGGGGGCGGTAGCTACGAGCAGTACTTC.

This rearrangement joins TRBV15 to TRBJ2-2; no firm D call. Trimming cost V 1 base and J 7 bases, with 10 bases left between them. The CDR3 is 14 residues long. The germline gives CDR1 LNHNV, CDR2 YYDKDF (reference sequence). The CDR3 spells CATSRGGSGGELFF. CDR3 bases: TGTGCCACCAGCAGAGGTGGATCGGGCGGGGAGCTGTTTTTT.

V usage is TRBV7-3 and J usage is TRBJ2-4; no clear D. Germline CDR1 reads SGHTA; CDR2 reads FQGTGA. The CDR3 is made up of 14 amino acids. V lost 5 bases and J 0 bases, leaving 8 bases between the germline ends. The CDR3 here is CASSPDIAKNIQYF. CDR3 in DNA: TGTGCCAGCAGCCCAGACATAGCCAAAAACATTCAGTACTTC. Looking up the rest from reference TRBV7-3 and TRBJ2-4 gives the full variable domain: GAGVSQTPSNKVTEKGKYVELRCDPISGHTALYWYRQSLGQGPEFLIYFQGTGAADDSGLPNDRFFAVRPEGSVSTLKIQRTERGDSAVYLCASSPDIAKNIQYFGAGTRLSVL.

The chain joins TRBV5-4 to TRBJ2-6, with TRBD1 as a possible D gene (5 bases). CDR3 length: 15 residues. In germline, CDR1 is SGHNT, CDR2 YYREEE (reference sequence). Trimming shortened V by 1 base and J by 3 bases, and 8 bases separated the two germline ends. The CDR3 loop reads CASSLQGVGANVLTF. The DNA for the CDR3 is TGTGCCAGCAGCTTGCAAGGGGTTGGGGCCAACGTCCTGACTTTC.

This rearrangement joins TRBV10-1 to TRBJ1-1; 8 bases fit TRBD1. CDR1 and CDR2 from the germline V gene are WNHNN and SYGVQD (reference sequence). Trimming at V came to 2 bases and at J to 4 bases, leaving 12 bases not matched to a gene. The CDR3 extends over 17 amino acids. CDR3 sequence: CASSETPPGTGGTEAFF. CDR3 DNA sequence: TGCGCCAGCAGTGAGACCCCGCCCGGGACAGGAGGCACTGAAGCTTTCTTT.

The V call is TRBV12-5, the J call TRBJ2-1, with 7 bases matching TRBD2. CDR1 and CDR2 (germline): LGHNT, FRNRAP. The V gene end was trimmed by 3 bases and the J gene end by 4 bases; junction bases not matched to a gene: 9. The CDR3 is made up of 16 amino acids. This CDR3 is CASGFPRTGGYNEQFF. CDR3 nucleotides: TGTGCTAGTGGTTTCCCCCGGACGGGAGGTTACAATGAGCAGTTCTTC. The full variable domain, in which reference TRBV12-5 and TRBJ2-1 provide the parts outside the CDR3, is DARVTQTPRHKVTEMGQEVTMRCQPILGHNTVFWYRQTMMQGLELLAYFRNRAPLDDSGMPKDRFSAEMPDATLATLKIQPSEPRDSAVYFCASGFPRTGGYNEQFFGPGTRLTVL.

The chain combines TRBV9 with TRBJ1-4; TRBD1 aligns across 7 bases. The CDR3 extends over 14 amino acids. The J segment lost 8 bases and the V segment lost 3 bases, leaving 7 bases of the junction unmatched. Looked up from germline, CDR1 is SGDLS and CDR2 is YYNGEE. CDR3 nucleotides: TGTGCCAGCAGCGCCCAGGGGGTAGGAGAAAAACTGTTTTTT. Residues: CASSAQGVGEKLFF.

This chain uses TRBV7-3 with TRBJ2-5, with 7 bases identical to TRBD1. Germline CDR1 reads SGHTA; CDR2 reads FQGTGA. Losses at the gene ends were 3 bases for V and 5 bases for J; bases not matched to a gene: 6. CDR3 size: 14 residues. The CDR3 DNA reads as TGTGCCAGCAGCTTGGCAGGGGGAACCGAGACCCAGTACTTC. This gives the protein CASSLAGGTETQYF.

This rearrangement joins TRBV6-1 to TRBJ1-4, with 9 bases that match TRBD1. This CDR3 is built from 18 residues. Germline lookup yields CDR1 MNHNS and CDR2 SASEGT. J lost 4 bases, V lost 2 bases, and 11 bases had no gene match. The CDR3, as DNA: TGTGCCAGCAGTGAAAGACAGGGGGGGACCAGTAATAATGAAAAACTGTTTTTT. As protein: CASSERQGGTSNNEKLFF.

The chain recombines TRBV6-5 with TRBJ1-1; 7 bases agree with TRBD1. CDR3 length equals 14 residues. Trimming cost V 4 bases and J 9 bases; bases outside gene matches: 11. Germline-derived CDR1 and CDR2 are MNHEY and SVGAGI. The DNA of the CDR3 is TGTGCCAGCAGTTCCCAGGGGGAAGGGGTGAAAGCTTTCTTT. It yields the protein CASSSQGEGVKAFF.

The V call is TRBV6-5, the J call TRBJ2-7; TRBD2 is a possible D gene (6 bases). V was trimmed by 8 bases and J by 2 bases, leaving 10 bases between them. The length of the CDR3 is 12 residues. The germline gives CDR1 MNHEY, CDR2 SVGAGI. The CDR3 nucleotides are TGTGCCAGCCGCCGGGGGACCTACGAGCAGTACTTC. The encoded protein is CASRRGTYEQYF.

This sequence joins TRBV6-4 and TRBJ2-1; 12 bases fit TRBD2. The V and J ends lost 5 bases and 9 bases, in that order; junction bases with no gene match: 20. This CDR3 contains 19 residues. Per germline, CDR1 MRHNA and CDR2 SNTAGT. The CDR3 region is CASSPQPRLAGGARSEQFF. CDR3 coding DNA: TGTGCCAGCAGTCCCCAACCACGTCTAGCGGGGGGGGCGAGAAGTGAGCAGTTCTTC.